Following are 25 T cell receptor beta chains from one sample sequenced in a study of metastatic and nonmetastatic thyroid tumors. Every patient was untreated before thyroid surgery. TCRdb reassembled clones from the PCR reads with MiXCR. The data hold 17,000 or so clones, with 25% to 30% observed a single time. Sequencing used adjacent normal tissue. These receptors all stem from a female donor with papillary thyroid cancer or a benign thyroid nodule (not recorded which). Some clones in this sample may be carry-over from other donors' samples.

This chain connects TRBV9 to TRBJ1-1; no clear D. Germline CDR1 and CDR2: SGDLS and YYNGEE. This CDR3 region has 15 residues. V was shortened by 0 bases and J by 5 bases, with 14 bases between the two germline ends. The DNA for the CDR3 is TGTGCCAGCAGCGTAGGTGAGGGCCCGTGGACTGAAGCTTTCTTT. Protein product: CASSVGEGPWTEAFF.

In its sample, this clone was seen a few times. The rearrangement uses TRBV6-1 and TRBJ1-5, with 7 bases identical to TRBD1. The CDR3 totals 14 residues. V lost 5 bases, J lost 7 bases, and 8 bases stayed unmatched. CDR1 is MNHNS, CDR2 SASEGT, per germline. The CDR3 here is CASSNAGGGQPQHF. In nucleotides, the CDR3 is TGTGCCAGCAGTAATGCAGGGGGGGGCCAGCCCCAGCATTTT.

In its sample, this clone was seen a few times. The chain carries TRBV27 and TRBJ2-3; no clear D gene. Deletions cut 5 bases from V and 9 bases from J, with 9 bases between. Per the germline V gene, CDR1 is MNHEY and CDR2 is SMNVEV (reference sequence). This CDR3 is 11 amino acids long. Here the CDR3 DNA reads TGTGCCAGCAGTCTCGGTGACACGCAGTATTTT. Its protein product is CASSLGDTQYF.

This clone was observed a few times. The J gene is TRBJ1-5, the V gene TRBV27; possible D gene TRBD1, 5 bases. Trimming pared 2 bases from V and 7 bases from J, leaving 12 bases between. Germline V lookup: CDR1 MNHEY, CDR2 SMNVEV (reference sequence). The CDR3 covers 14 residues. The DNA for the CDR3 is TGTGCCAGCAGTTTAGAGGCAGGGTTCCAGCCCCAGCATTTT. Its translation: CASSLEAGFQPQHF.

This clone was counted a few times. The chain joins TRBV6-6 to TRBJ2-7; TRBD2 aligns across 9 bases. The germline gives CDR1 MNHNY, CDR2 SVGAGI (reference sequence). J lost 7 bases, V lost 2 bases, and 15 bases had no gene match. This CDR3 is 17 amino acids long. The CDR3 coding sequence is TGTGCCAGCAGTTACGACCCAGTGCCGCGGGAGGGGTGGGAGCAGTACTTC. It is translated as CASSYDPVPREGWEQYF.

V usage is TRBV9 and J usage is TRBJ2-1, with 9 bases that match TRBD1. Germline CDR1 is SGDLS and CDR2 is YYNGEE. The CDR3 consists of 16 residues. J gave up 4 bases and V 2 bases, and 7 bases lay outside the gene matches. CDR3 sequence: CASSVTPGQGYNEQFF. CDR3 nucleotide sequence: TGTGCCAGCAGCGTGACCCCGGGACAGGGATACAATGAGCAGTTCTTC.

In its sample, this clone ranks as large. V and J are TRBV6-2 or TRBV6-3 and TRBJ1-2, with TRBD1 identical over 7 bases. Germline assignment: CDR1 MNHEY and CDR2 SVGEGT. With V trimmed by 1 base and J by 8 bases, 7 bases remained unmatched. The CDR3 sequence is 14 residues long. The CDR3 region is CASSYWDSLRGYTF. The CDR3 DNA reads TGTGCCAGCAGTTACTGGGACAGCCTTCGGGGCTACACCTTC.

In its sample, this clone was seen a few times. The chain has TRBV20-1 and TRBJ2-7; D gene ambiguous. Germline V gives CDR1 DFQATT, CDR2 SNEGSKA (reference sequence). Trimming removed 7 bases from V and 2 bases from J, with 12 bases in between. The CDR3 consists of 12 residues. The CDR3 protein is CSVTPTAYEQYF. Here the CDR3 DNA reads TGCAGTGTCACGCCCACAGCCTACGAGCAGTACTTC.

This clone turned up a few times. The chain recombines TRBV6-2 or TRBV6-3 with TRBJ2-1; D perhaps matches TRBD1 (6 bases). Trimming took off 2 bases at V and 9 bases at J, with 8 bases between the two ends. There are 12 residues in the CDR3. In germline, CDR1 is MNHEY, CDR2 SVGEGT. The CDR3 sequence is CASSYVRGEQFF. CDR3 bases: TGTGCCAGCAGTTACGTCAGGGGTGAGCAGTTCTTC.

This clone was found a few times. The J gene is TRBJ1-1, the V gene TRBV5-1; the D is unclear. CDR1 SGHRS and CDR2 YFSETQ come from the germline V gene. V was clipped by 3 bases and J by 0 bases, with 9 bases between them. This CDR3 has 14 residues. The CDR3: CASSYGQVNTEAFF. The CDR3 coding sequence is TGCGCCAGCAGCTATGGGCAGGTGAACACTGAAGCTTTCTTT.

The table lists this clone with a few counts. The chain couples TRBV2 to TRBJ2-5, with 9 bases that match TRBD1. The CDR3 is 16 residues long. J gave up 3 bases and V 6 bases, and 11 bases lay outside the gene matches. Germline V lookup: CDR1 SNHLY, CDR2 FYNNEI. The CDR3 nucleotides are TGTGCCAGCAGGAGCGGATACAGGGGGCGGGAAGAGACCCAGTACTTC. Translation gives CASRSGYRGREETQYF.

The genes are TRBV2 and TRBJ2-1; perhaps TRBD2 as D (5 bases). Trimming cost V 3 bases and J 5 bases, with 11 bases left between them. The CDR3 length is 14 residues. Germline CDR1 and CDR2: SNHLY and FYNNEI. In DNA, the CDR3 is TGTGCCAGCAGTGATAGCCGGGGTAACAATGAGCAGTTCTTC. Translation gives CASSDSRGNNEQFF.

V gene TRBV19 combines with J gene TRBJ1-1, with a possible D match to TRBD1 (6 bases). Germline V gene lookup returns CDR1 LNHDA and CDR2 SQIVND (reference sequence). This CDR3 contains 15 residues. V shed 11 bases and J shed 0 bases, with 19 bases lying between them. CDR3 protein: CASKPGHPMNTEAFF. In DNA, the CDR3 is TGTGCCTCAAAGCCGGGACACCCTATGAACACTGAAGCTTTCTTT.

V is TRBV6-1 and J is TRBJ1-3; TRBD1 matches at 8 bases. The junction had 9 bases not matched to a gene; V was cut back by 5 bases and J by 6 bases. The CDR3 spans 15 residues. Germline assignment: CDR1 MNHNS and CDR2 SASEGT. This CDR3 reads CASSPQGAGVNTIYF. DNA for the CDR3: TGTGCCAGCAGTCCCCAGGGGGCGGGTGTAAACACCATATATTTT.

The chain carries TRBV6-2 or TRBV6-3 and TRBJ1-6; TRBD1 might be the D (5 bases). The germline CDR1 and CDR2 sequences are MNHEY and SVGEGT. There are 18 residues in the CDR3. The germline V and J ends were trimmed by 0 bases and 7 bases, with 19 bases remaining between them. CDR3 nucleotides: TGTGCCAGCAGTTACTCGACGGCAGGGCCCAGTTGGAATTCACCCCTCCACTTT. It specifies CASSYSTAGPSWNSPLHF.

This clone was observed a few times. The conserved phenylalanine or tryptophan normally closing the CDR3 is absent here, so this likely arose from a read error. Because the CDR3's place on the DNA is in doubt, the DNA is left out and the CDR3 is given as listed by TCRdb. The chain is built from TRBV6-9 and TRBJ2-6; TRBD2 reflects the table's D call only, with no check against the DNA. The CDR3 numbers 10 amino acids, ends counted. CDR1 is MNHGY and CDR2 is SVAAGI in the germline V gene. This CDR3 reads CASSYGLWSG.

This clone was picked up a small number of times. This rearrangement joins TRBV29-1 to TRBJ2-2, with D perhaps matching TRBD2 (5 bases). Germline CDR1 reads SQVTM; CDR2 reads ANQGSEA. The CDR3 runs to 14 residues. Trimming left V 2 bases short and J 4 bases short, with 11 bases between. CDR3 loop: CSVEQAAGTGELFF. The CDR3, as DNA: TGCAGCGTTGAACAGGCTGCGGGCACCGGGGAGCTGTTTTTT.

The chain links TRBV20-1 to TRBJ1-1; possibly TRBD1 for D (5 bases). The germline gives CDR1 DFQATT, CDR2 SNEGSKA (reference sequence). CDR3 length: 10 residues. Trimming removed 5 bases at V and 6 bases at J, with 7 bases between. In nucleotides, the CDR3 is TGCAGTGCTGGGACCTCTGAAGCTTTCTTT. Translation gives CSAGTSEAFF.

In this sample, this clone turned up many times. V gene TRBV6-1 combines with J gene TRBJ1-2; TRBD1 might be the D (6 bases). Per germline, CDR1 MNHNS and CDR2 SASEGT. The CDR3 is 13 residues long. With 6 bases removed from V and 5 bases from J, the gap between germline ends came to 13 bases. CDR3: CASRTGTLYGYTF. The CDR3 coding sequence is TGTGCCAGCAGAACCGGGACACTTTATGGCTACACCTTC.

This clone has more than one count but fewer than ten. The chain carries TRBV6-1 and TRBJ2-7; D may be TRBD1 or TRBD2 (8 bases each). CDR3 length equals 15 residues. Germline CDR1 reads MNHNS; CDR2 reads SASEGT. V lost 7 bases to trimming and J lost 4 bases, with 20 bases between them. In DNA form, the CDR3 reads TGTGCCAGCACCCCCGCGGGGGGACAGGCATACGAGCAGTACTTC. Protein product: CASTPAGGQAYEQYF.

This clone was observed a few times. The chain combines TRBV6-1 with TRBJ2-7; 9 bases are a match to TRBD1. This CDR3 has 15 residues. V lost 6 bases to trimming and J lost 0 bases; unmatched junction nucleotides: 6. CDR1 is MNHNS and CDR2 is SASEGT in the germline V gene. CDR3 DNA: TGTGCCAGCAGAGCCGGGACAGGGAGCTCCTACGAGCAGTACTTC. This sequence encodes CASRAGTGSSYEQYF.

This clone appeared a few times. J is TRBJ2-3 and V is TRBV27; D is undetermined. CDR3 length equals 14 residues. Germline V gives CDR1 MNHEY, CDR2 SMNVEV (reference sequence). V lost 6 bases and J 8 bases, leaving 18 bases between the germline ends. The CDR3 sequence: CASSPQVSPPTQYF. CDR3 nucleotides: TGTGCCAGCAGCCCTCAAGTGAGCCCCCCTACGCAGTATTTT.

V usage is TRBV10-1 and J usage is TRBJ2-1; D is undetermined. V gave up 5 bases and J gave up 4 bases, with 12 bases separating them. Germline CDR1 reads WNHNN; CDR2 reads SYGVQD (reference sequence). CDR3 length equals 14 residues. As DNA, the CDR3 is TGCGCCAGCAGTCCCCTCCTTGGATACAATGAGCAGTTCTTC. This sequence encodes CASSPLLGYNEQFF.

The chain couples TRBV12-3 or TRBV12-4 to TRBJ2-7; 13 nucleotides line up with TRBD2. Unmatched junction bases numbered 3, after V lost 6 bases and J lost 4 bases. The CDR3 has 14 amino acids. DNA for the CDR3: TGTGCCAGCAGGCGGACTAGCGGGAGTTACGAGCAGTACTTC. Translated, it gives CASRRTSGSYEQYF.

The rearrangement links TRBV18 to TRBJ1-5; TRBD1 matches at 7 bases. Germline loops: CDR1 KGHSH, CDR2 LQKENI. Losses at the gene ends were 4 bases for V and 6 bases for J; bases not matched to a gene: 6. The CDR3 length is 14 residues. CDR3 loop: CASSLNRGTQPQHF. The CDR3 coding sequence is TGTGCCAGCTCACTCAACAGGGGAACTCAGCCCCAGCATTTT.